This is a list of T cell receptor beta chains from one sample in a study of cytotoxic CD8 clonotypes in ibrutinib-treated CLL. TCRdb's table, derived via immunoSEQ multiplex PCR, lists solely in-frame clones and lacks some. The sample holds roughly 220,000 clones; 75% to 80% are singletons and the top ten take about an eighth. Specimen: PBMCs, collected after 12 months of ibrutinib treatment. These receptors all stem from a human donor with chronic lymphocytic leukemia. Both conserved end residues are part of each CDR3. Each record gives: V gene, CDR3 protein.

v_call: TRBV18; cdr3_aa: CASSQGLAGAGEQFF
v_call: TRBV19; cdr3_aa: CASSPGRREKLFF
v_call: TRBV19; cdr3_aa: CASSSGTHDIQYF
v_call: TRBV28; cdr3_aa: CASSLGQGGDYGYTF
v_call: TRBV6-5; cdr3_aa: CASSYLGSDTQYF
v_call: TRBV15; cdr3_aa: CATSRLSRGAKNIQYF
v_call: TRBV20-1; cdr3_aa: CSARPYNEQFF
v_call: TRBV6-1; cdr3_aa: CASSVGTGRGYEQYF
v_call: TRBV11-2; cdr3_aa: CASSLGGSNVLTF
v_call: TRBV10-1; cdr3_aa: CASSDASGSTENEQYF
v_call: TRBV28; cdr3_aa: CASSSQLSLDIQEEETQYF
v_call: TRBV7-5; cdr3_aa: CARSLGRGGNTEAFF
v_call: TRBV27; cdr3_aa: CASSLSRRTKNIQYF
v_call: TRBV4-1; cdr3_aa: CASSPREATKFF
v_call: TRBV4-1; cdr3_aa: CASSQGGSSYEQYF
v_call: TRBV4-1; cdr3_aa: CASSQDLGPYEQYF
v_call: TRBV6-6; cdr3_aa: CASSEPSYEQYF
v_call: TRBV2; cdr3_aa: CASRDKRLAGGTGELFF
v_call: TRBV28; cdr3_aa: CASSPPAGMYNEQFF
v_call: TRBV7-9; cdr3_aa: CASSPGHTLSYGYTF
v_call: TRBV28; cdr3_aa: CASMSGQSYEQYF
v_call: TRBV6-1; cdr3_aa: CASSGGYRNNEQFF
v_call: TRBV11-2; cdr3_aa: CASSSIGAEREKLFF
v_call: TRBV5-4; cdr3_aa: CASSLITGYEQYF